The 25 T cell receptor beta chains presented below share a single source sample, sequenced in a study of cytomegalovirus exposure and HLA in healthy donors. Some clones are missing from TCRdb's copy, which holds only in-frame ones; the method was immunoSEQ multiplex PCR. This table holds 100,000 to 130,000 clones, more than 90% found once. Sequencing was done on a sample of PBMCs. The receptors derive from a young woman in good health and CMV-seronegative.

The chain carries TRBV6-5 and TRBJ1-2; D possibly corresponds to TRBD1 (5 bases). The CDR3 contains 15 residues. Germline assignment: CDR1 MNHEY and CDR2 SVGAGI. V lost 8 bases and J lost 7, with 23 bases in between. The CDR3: CASSTPSATGGGYTF. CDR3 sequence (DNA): TGTGCCAGCTCAACTCCCTCTGCCACAGGTGGTGGCTACACCTTC.

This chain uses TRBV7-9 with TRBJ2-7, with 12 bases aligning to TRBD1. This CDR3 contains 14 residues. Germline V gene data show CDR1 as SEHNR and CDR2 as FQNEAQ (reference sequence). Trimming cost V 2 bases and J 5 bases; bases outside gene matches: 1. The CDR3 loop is CASSLRDRGHEQYF. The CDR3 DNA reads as TGTGCCAGCAGCTTACGGGACAGGGGGCACGAGCAGTACTTC.

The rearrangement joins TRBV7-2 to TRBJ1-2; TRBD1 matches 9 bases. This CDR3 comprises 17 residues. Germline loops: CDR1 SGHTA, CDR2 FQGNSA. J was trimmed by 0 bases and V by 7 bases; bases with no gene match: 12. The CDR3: CASIKRPGQGPNYGYTF. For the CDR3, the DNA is TGTGCCAGCATCAAGCGACCTGGACAGGGGCCTAACTATGGCTACACCTTC. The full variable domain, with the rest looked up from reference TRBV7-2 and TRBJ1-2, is GAGVSQSPSNKVTEKGKDVELRCDPISGHTALYWYRQSLGQGLEFLIYFQGNSAPDKSGLPSDRFSAERTGGSVSTLTIQRTQQEDSAVYLCASIKRPGQGPNYGYTFGSGTRLTVV.

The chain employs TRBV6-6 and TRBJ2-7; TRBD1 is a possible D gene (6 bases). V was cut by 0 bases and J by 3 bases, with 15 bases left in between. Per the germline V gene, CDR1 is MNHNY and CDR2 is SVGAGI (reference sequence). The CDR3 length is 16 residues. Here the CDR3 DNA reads TGTGCCAGCAGTTACTCGATAACAGGGTGGGACTACGAGCAGTACTTC. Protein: CASSYSITGWDYEQYF.

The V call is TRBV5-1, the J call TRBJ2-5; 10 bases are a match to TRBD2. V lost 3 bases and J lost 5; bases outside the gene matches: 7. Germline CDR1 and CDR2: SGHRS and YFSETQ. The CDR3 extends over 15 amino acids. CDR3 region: CASSWAGTSEETQYF. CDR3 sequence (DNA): TGCGCCAGCAGCTGGGCCGGGACTAGCGAGGAGACCCAGTACTTC.

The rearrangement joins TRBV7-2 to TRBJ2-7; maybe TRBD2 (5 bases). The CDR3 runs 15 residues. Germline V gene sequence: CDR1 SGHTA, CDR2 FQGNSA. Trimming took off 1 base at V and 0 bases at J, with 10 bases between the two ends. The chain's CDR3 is CASSLGKAVSYEQYF. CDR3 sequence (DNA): TGTGCCAGCAGCTTAGGGAAAGCGGTCTCCTACGAGCAGTACTTC.

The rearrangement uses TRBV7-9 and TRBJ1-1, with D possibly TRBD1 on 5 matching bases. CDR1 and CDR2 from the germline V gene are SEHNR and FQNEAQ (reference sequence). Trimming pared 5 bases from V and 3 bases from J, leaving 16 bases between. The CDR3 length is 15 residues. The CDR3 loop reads CASSLRGGGDTEAFF. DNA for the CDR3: TGTGCCAGCAGCCTCCGGGGGGGAGGGGACACTGAAGCTTTCTTT.

The CDR3 here is CAMGTGPYEQYF. In DNA form, the CDR3 reads TGTGCCATGGGGACAGGGCCCTACGAGCAGTACTTC. The chain combines TRBV10-3 with TRBJ2-7, with 9 nucleotides matching TRBD1. The CDR3 extends over 12 amino acids. Germline V gene lookup returns CDR1 ENHRY and CDR2 SYGVKD. J lost 2 bases, V lost 9 bases, and 2 bases had no gene match.

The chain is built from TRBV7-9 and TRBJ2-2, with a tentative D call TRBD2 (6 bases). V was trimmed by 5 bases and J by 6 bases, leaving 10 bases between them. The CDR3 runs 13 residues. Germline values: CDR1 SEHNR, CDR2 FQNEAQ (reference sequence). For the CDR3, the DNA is TGTGCCAGCAGCAAAAGCGGGTCCGGGGAGCTGTTTTTT. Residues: CASSKSGSGELFF.

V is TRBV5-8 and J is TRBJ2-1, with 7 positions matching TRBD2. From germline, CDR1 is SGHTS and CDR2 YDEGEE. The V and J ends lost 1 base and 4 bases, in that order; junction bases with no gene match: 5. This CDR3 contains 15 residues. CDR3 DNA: TGTGCCAGCAGCTTGCACGCGGGGGAATACAATGAGCAGTTCTTC. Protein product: CASSLHAGEYNEQFF.

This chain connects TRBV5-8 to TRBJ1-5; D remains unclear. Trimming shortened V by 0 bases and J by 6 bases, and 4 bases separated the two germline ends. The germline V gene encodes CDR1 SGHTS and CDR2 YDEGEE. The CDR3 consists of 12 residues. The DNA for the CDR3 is TGTGCCAGCAGCTTGGTCTTTCAGCCCCAGCATTTT. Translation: CASSLVFQPQHF.

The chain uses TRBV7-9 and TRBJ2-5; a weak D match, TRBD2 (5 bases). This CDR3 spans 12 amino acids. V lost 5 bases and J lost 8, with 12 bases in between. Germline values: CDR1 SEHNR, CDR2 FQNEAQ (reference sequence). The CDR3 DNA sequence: TGTGCCAGCAGCCAAAGCGGTGATACCCAGTACTTC. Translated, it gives CASSQSGDTQYF.

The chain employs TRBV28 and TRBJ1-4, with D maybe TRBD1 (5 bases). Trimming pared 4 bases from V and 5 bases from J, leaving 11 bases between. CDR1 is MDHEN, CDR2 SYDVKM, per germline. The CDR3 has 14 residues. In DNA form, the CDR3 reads TGTGCCAGCAGTTACTCGGGGGGGAATGAAAAACTGTTTTTT. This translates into CASSYSGGNEKLFF.

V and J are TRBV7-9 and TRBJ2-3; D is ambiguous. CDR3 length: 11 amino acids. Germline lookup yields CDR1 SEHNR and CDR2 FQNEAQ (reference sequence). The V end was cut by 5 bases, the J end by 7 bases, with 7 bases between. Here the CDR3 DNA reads TGTGCCAGCAGCCTCGACTATACGCAGTATTTT. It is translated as CASSLDYTQYF.

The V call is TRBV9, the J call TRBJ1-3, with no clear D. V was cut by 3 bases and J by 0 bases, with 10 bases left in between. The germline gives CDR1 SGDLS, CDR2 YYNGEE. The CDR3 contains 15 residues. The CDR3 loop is CASSAGIASGNTIYF. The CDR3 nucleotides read TGTGCCAGCAGCGCCGGGATTGCCTCTGGAAACACCATATATTTT.

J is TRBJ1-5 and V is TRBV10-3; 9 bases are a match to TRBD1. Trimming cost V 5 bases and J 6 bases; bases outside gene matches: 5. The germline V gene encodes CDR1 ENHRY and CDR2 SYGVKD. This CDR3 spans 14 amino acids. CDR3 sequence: CAISTGGASQPQHF. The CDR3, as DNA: TGTGCCATCAGTACAGGGGGCGCGAGTCAGCCCCAGCATTTT.

CDR3 DNA: TGTGCCAGCAGTGTCGGACAGGGTACAGATACGCAGTATTTT. Amino acids: CASSVGQGTDTQYF. V usage is TRBV28 and J usage is TRBJ2-3, with 8 nucleotides matching TRBD1. The V segment lost 5 bases and the J segment 3 bases; nucleotides outside the gene matches: 4. The CDR3 length is 14 residues. Germline-derived CDR1 and CDR2 are MDHEN and SYDVKM.

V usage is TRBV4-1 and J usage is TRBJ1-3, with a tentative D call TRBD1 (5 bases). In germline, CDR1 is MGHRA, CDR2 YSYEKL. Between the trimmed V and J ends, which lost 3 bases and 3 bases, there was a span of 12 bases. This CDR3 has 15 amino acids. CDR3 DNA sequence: TGCGCCAGCAGCCAGAGGTGGGGCGGTGGAAACACCATATATTTT. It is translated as CASSQRWGGGNTIYF.

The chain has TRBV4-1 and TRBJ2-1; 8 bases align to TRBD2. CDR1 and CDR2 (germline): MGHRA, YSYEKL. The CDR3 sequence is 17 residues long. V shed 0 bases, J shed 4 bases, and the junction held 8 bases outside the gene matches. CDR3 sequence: CASSQEGVAGRYNEQFF. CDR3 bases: TGCGCCAGCAGCCAAGAGGGGGTAGCGGGGAGGTACAATGAGCAGTTCTTC.

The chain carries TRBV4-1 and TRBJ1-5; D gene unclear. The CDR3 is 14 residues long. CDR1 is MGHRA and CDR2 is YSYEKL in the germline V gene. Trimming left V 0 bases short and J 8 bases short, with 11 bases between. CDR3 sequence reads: CASSQDEIGEPQHF. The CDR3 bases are TGCGCCAGCAGCCAAGATGAGATCGGGGAGCCCCAGCATTTT.

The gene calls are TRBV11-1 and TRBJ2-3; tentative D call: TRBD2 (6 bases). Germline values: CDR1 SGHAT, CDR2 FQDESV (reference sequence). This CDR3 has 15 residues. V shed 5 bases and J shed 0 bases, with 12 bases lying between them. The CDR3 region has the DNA TGTGCCAGCAGCGTCGGGGGACTTAGCACAGATACGCAGTATTTT. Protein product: CASSVGGLSTDTQYF.

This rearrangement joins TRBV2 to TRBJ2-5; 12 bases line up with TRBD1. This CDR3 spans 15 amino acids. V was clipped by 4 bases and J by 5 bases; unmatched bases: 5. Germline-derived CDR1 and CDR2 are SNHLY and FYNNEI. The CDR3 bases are TGTGCCAGCAGTGCCCCGGGACAGGGGGCCGAGACCCAGTACTTC. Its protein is CASSAPGQGAETQYF. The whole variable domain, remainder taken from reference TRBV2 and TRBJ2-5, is EPEVTQTPSHQVTQMGQEVILRCVPISNHLYFYWYRQILGQKVEFLVSFYNNEISEKSEIFDDQFSVERPDGSNFTLKIRSTKLEDSAMYFCASSAPGQGAETQYFGPGTRLLVL.

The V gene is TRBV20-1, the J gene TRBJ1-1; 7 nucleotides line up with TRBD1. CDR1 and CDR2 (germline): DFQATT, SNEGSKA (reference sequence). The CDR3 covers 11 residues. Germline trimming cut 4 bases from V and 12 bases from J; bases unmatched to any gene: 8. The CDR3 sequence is CSATDRAGTFF. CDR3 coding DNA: TGCAGTGCTACTGACAGGGCAGGGACTTTCTTT.

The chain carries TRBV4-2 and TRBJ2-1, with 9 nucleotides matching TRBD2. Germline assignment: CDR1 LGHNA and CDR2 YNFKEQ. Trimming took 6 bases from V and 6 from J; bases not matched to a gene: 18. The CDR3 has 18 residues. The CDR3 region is CASRGIHTGTSRLNEQFF. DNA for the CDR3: TGTGCCAGCAGAGGGATTCATACCGGGACTAGCAGACTCAATGAGCAGTTCTTC.

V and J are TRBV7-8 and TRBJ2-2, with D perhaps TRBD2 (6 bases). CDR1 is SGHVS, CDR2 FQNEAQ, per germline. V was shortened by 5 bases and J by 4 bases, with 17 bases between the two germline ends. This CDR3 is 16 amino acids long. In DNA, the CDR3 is TGTGCCAGCAGCGCGCCAGGGACTTCAAGCACCGGGGAGCTGTTTTTT. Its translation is CASSAPGTSSTGELFF.